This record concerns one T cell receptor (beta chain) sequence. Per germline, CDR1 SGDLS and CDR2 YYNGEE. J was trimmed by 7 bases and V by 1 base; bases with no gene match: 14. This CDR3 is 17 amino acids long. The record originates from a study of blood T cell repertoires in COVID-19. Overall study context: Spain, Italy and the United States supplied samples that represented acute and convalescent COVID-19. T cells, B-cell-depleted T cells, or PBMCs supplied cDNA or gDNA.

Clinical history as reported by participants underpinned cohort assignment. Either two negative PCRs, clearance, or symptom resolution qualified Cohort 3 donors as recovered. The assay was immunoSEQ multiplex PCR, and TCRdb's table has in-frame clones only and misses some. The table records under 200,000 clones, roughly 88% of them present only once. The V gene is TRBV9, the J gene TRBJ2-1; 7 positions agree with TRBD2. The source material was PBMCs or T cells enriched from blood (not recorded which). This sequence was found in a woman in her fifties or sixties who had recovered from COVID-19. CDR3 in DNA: TGTGCCAGCAGCGTATCCCCCTGGGGCGGGAGTAGGAATGAGCAGTTCTTC. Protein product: CASSVSPWGGSRNEQFF.